This T cell receptor beta chain was identified in a study of blood T cell repertoires in COVID-19. Profiled with immunoSEQ multiplex PCR; TCRdb holds only in-frame clones, not every one. In the table there are 200,000 or so clones, around four fifths of which are singletons. V was clipped by 3 bases and J by 3 bases, with 13 bases between them. Germline V gene lookup returns CDR1 KGHSH and CDR2 LQKENI. The CDR3 has 15 residues. The J gene is TRBJ2-3, the V gene TRBV18; D remains unclear. This TCR was sampled from a human donor with acute or convalescent COVID-19. The donor label of this sample is uncertain. Sequenced: peripheral blood. CDR3 DNA sequence: TGTGCCAGCTCACCCTTTAGTCAGGCGACAGATACGCAGTATTTT. As protein: CASSPFSQATDTQYF.